One and the same sample provided the 6 T cell receptor beta chains below, sequenced in a study of T cell repertoires in cytomegalovirus infection. These receptors lack a known antigen. In TCRdb, the reads were re-called with MiXCR into one record per CDR3 protein. The repertoire includes about 310,000 distinct CDR3 sequences, just under 25% of them detected once, and about 14% sits in the top ten. The source material was cultured PBMCs, sampled from culture after CMV antigen stimulation. Source of these receptors: a human donor in good health (CMV status not recorded). Some clones in this sample may be carry-over from other donors' samples.

There are a few counts of this clonotype. The V and J genes are TRBV12-3 or TRBV12-4 and TRBJ1-1, with D possibly TRBD1 on 5 matching bases. CDR3 length equals 14 residues. V was shortened by 2 bases and J by 5 bases, with 12 bases between the two germline ends. CDR3 sequence reads: CASSLSGLWTEAFF. In DNA, the CDR3 is TGTGCCAGCAGTTTATCAGGGTTATGGACTGAAGCTTTCTTT.

This clonotype was seen just once. The rearrangement joins TRBV30 to TRBJ1-1; a possible D gene is TRBD1 (6 bases). Per germline, CDR1 GTSNPN and CDR2 SVGIG (reference sequence). V lost 4 bases to trimming and J lost 3 bases, with 12 bases between them. The CDR3 has 13 amino acids. The CDR3 reads CAWTDRWDTEAFF. The DNA for the CDR3 is TGTGCCTGGACCGACAGGTGGGACACTGAAGCTTTCTTT.

The rearrangement uses TRBV6-5 and TRBJ2-5, with no clear D. Germline V CDR1 and CDR2: MNHEY, SVGAGI. V was pared by 8 bases and J by 5 bases, with 9 bases between. CDR3 size: 11 residues. The CDR3 region is CASWGRETQYF. The CDR3 DNA is TGTGCCAGCTGGGGTAGGGAGACCCAGTACTTC.

V is TRBV10-3 and J is TRBJ1-1; D call uncertain. Germline V gene lookup returns CDR1 ENHRY and CDR2 SYGVKD. This CDR3 is 14 amino acids long. Trimming took off 4 bases at V and 1 base at J, with 10 bases between the two ends. The CDR3 protein is CAISGEGGNTEAFF. The CDR3 region has the DNA TGTGCCATCAGTGGGGAGGGCGGGAACACTGAAGCTTTCTTT.

This clonotype has at least ten counts. V gene TRBV7-2 combines with J gene TRBJ1-6; no reliable D call. This CDR3 comprises 17 residues. CDR1 is SGHTA and CDR2 is FQGNSA in the germline V gene. V lost 0 bases, J lost 9 bases, and 18 bases lay in between. The CDR3, as DNA: TGTGCCAGCAGCTTAGCGCGCAGCCGGCTTTTGGGTTCACCCCTCCACTTT. Amino acid sequence: CASSLARSRLLGSPLHF.

J is TRBJ1-6 and V is TRBV7-2, with D possibly matching TRBD1 (5 bases). The V end was cut by 5 bases, the J end by 9 bases, with 14 bases between. Germline assignment: CDR1 SGHTA and CDR2 FQGNSA. CDR3 length: 14 amino acids. CDR3 bases: TGTGCCAGCAGCGCCGCGGGGGGAGGTTCACCCCTCCACTTT. Translation: CASSAAGGGSPLHF.